The 8 T cell receptor beta chains listed next were all sequenced from one sample in a study of cytomegalovirus exposure and HLA in healthy donors. Use of 60 Vbeta and 13 Jbeta primers characterized the PCR. Measured with immunoSEQ multiplex PCR; TCRdb has only the in-frame clones, and not every one. The sample consists of about 160,000 clones, 70% to 85% of them appearing once. Sequenced sample: PBMCs. The receptors were sampled from a man aged 35 to 55 in good health and CMV-seronegative.

The chain combines TRBV10-1 with TRBJ1-2; TRBD1 is a possible D gene (5 bases). Germline loops: CDR1 WNHNN, CDR2 SYGVQD (reference sequence). The CDR3 has 13 residues. Trimming removed 9 bases from V and 2 bases from J, with 13 bases in between. The CDR3 DNA is TGCGCCAGTTCCGAGGGGAGGAACTATGGCTACACCTTC. Translation: CASSEGRNYGYTF.

The chain recombines TRBV5-3 with TRBJ1-2; TRBD1 aligns across 9 bases. TRBV5-3 is an ORF, with its function uncertain. The CDR3 is 15 residues long. V shed 4 bases, J shed 4 bases, and the junction held 8 bases outside the gene matches. CDR3 in amino acids: CARSPSDRGAYGYTF. Written as DNA, the CDR3 is TGTGCCAGAAGCCCGTCCGACAGGGGGGCCTATGGCTACACCTTC.

The V call is TRBV28, the J call TRBJ2-7; possibly TRBD1 for D (6 bases). V was pared by 4 bases and J by 2 bases, with 12 bases between. This CDR3 region has 14 residues. Per germline, CDR1 MDHEN and CDR2 SYDVKM. Here the CDR3 reads CASSSGDRPYEQYF. The CDR3 bases are TGTGCCAGCAGTTCAGGAGACAGGCCCTACGAGCAGTACTTC.

The chain employs TRBV4-2 and TRBJ1-2; D is unresolved. Trimming pared 0 bases from V and 0 bases from J, leaving 8 bases between. Germline CDR1 and CDR2: LGHNA and YNFKEQ. The CDR3 consists of 15 residues. Here the CDR3 reads CASSQEGVANYGYTF. The CDR3 nucleotides are TGTGCCAGCAGCCAAGAGGGCGTAGCTAACTATGGCTACACCTTC.

The chain is built from TRBV21-1 and TRBJ2-7; the DNA was not compared with TRBD1, the D call given in the table. TRBV21-1 is designated a pseudogene. The CDR3 covers 15 residues. Here the CDR3 DNA reads TGTGCCAGCACCGTAATTTGGGACAGGGGCTACGAGCAGTACTTC. It translates to CASTVIWDRGYEQYF.

The chain recombines TRBV6-1 with TRBJ1-5, with 7 bases lining up with TRBD1. CDR3 length equals 14 residues. CDR1 and CDR2 from the germline V gene are MNHNS and SASEGT. Losses at the gene ends were 4 bases for V and 9 bases for J; bases not matched to a gene: 9. Here the CDR3 DNA reads TGTGCCAGCAGTGTAGGGGGCACTATAACGCCCCAGCATTTT. Protein sequence: CASSVGGTITPQHF.

The genes are TRBV5-6 and TRBJ1-6, with D possibly TRBD1 on 6 matching bases. The V gene lost 4 bases and the J gene lost 7 bases, with 12 bases spanning the gap. CDR1 is SGHDT, CDR2 YYEEEE, per germline. CDR3 length equals 14 residues. CDR3 nucleotides: TGTGCCAGCAGCGGGACATCTCTCAATTCACCCCTCCACTTT. It yields the protein CASSGTSLNSPLHF.

J is TRBJ1-6 and V is TRBV28; no clear D gene. CDR3 size: 14 residues. Germline CDR1 is MDHEN and CDR2 is SYDVKM. V was trimmed by 10 bases and J by 0 bases, leaving 10 bases between them. This CDR3 reads CATSQPSYNSPLHF. In nucleotides, the CDR3 is TGTGCCACCTCACAGCCCTCCTATAATTCACCCCTCCACTTT.